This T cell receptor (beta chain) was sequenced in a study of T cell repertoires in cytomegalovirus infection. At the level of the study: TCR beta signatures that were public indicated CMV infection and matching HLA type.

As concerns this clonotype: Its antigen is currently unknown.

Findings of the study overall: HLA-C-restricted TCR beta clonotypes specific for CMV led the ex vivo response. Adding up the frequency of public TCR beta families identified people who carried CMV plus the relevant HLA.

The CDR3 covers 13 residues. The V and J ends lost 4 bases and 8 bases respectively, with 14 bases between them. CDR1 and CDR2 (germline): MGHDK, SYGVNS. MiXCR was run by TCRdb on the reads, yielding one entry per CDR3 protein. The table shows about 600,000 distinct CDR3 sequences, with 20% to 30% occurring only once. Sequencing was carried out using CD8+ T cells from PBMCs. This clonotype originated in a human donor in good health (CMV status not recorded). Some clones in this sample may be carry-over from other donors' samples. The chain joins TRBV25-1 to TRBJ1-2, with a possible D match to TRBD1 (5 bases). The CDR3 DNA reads TGTGCCAGCAGTGCCTGGGACTCCCCGGGCTACACCTTC. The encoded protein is CASSAWDSPGYTF.